A single sample is the source of the 10 T cell receptor beta chains below, sequenced in a study of technical replicates of blood from several donors. The method was immunoSEQ multiplex PCR; TCRdb's version includes in-frame clones alone and lacks a portion of them. The table includes about 12,000 clones, just over 85% detected once. The sequencing input was PBMCs. Receptor source: a human donor in good health.

This rearrangement joins TRBV16 to TRBJ2-5, with 8 bases identical to TRBD2. The CDR3 spans 14 residues. Germline lookup yields CDR1 KGHSY and CDR2 FQNENV. V shed 4 bases, J shed 5 bases, and the junction held 6 bases outside the gene matches. The CDR3 is CASSPRGGSETQYF. The CDR3 DNA follows: TGTGCCAGCAGCCCCCGGGGGGGCTCGGAGACCCAGTACTTC. Using reference TRBV16 and TRBJ2-5 for the parts outside the CDR3, the full variable domain is GEEVAQTPKHLVRGEGQKAKLYCAPIKGHSYVFWYQQVLKNEFKFLISFQNENVFDETGMPKERFSAKCLPNSPCSLEIQATKLEDSAVYFCASSPRGGSETQYFGPGTRLLVL.

Regarding this clone: Other DNA sequences from this sample encode an identical CDR3 as well. The chain has TRBV5-1 and TRBJ1-1; D is undetermined. Trimming took off 0 bases at V and 3 bases at J, with 9 bases between the two ends. Germline CDR1 is SGHRS and CDR2 is YFSETQ. CDR3 length: 14 amino acids. CDR3: CASSLAGGYTEAFF. The CDR3 DNA sequence: TGCGCCAGCAGCTTGGCGGGAGGGTACACTGAAGCTTTCTTT. Variable domain in full (rest from reference TRBV5-1 and TRBJ1-1): KAGVTQTPRYLIKTRGQQVTLSCSPISGHRSVSWYQQTPGQGLQFLFEYFSETQRNKGNFPGRFSGRQFSNSRSEMNVSTLELGDSALYLCASSLAGGYTEAFFGQGTRLTVV.

The chain couples TRBV19 to TRBJ2-2, with 13 bases matching TRBD2. The CDR3 is 16 amino acids. The V segment lost 5 bases and the J segment 4 bases; nucleotides outside the gene matches: 4. CDR1 LNHDA and CDR2 SQIVND come from the germline V gene (reference sequence). CDR3 DNA sequence: TGTGCCAGTAGTGCTGGACTAGCGGGAGTCACCGGGGAGCTGTTTTTT. Its protein is CASSAGLAGVTGELFF.

This chain joins TRBV30 and TRBJ1-2, with no clear D. Germline-derived CDR1 and CDR2 are GTSNPN and SVGIG (reference sequence). This CDR3 is 15 amino acids long. The V end lost 3 bases, the J end lost 2 bases, and 16 bases lay between the germline ends. CDR3 residues: CAWRAGRVHNYGYTF. In DNA, the CDR3 is TGTGCCTGGAGGGCTGGGCGGGTTCACAACTATGGCTACACCTTC.

The chain recombines TRBV27 with TRBJ2-1; 7 bases match TRBD2. The CDR3 is 15 amino acids. Trimming cost V 7 bases and J 4 bases; bases outside gene matches: 10. Germline CDR1 reads MNHEY; CDR2 reads SMNVEV (reference sequence). CDR3 coding DNA: TGTGCCAGCACTCTTTCGGGAGGCGCATACAATGAGCAGTTCTTC. Translation gives CASTLSGGAYNEQFF.

The chain carries TRBV6-9 and TRBJ2-1; 8 nucleotides match TRBD2. The CDR3 covers 15 residues. Trimming at V came to 0 bases and at J to 8 bases, leaving 6 bases not matched to a gene. Germline V gene lookup returns CDR1 MNHGY and CDR2 SVAAGI. CDR3 nucleotides: TGTGCCAGCAGTTATTCCGGGACTAGGAAAGATGAGCAGTTCTTC. The encoded protein is CASSYSGTRKDEQFF.

The chain is built from TRBV6-5 and TRBJ1-1, with D hard to call. There are 14 residues in the CDR3. CDR1 MNHEY and CDR2 SVGAGI come from the germline V gene. The ends were cut back, 0 bases at V and 1 base at J, with 6 bases in the middle. CDR3 in amino acids: CASSYSPWNTEAFF. CDR3 DNA: TGTGCCAGCAGTTACTCCCCTTGGAACACTGAAGCTTTCTTT.

The chain combines TRBV4-2 with TRBJ2-4; 8 bases are a match to TRBD2. The CDR3 has 16 amino acids. Germline CDR1 is LGHNA and CDR2 is YNFKEQ. V shed 1 base and J 5 bases; nucleotides not matched to a gene: 7. The CDR3: CASSQGGAGEQNIQYF. In nucleotides, the CDR3 is TGTGCCAGCAGCCAAGGAGGAGCGGGAGAGCAAAACATTCAGTACTTC.

The V and J genes are TRBV19 and TRBJ1-1; D unresolved. Germline CDR1 LNHDA, CDR2 SQIVND (reference sequence). This CDR3 region has 13 residues. The ends were cut back, 6 bases at V and 2 bases at J, with 10 bases in the middle. CDR3 in amino acids: CASSRSGNTEAFF. The CDR3 DNA is TGTGCCAGTAGCCGGTCAGGAAACACTGAAGCTTTCTTT.

The rearrangement joins TRBV28 to TRBJ1-2; perhaps TRBD1 as D (5 bases). The V gene's germline CDR1 is MDHEN and CDR2 SYDVKM. CDR3 length: 17 residues. The V end lost 2 bases, the J end lost 0 bases, and 16 bases lay between the germline ends. CDR3 DNA: TGTGCCAGCAGTTTAATGCGGGGCCTCAATACTAACTATGGCTACACCTTC. It translates to CASSLMRGLNTNYGYTF.